This TCR beta chain was captured by sequencing in a study of regulatory T cells in long-lasting Graves disease. CDR3-region Arm-PCR and iRepertoire HTBI primers produced the TCR beta libraries. TCRdb processed the multiplex PCR reads anew with MiXCR; each CDR3 protein has one entry. The sample consists of 310,000 or so distinct CDR3 sequences, roughly a fifth of them appearing once. The germline CDR1 and CDR2 sequences are SGHTA and FQGNSA. V shed 2 bases and J shed 2 bases, with 12 bases lying between them. The CDR3 sequence is 15 residues long. Time point in this sample: persistent/refractory GD, antithyroid drugs over 5 years with positive TRAb. PBMCs provided the RNA from which the TCR library was made. Study-wide results and limits: Those with persistent Graves' had less TCR diversity than newly diagnosed patients. TRBV28 was favored in persistent disease, as were TRBJ1-2 and TRBJ2-5. Authors noted too few samples as a limitation.

This clonotype showed up many times. What it binds is not known. The chain uses TRBV7-2 and TRBJ1-1, with D possibly matching TRBD1 (6 bases). This clonotype originated in a female donor with Graves disease. Here the sequenced sample was peripheral blood mononuclear cells (PBMCs), taken when the disease was refractory, from a patient treated with antithyroid drugs. The CDR3 protein is CASSLLGAGNTEAFF. The CDR3 region has the DNA TGTGCCAGCAGCTTATTGGGGGCTGGAAACACTGAAGCTTTCTTT.